This is a list of T cell receptor beta chains from one sample in a study of cytomegalovirus exposure and HLA in healthy donors. Measured with immunoSEQ multiplex PCR; TCRdb has only the in-frame clones, and not every one. The sample has 130,000 to 150,000 clones; about 80% are singletons. The source material was PBMCs. The origin of the receptors is a male donor in good health and CMV-seronegative. The CDR3 runs from the conserved cysteine through the conserved F or W. The order of the fields is V gene, J gene, clone size, D gene, CDR3 protein, CDR3 DNA. A D gene is named only where the DNA matches it firmly. Clone size is given for some rows only: seen once, a few or many times, or a class if the clone is expanded.

TRBV4-2	TRBJ2-1	.	TRBD2	CASSPAGESYNEQFF	TGTGCCAGCAGCCCAGCGGGAGAATCCTACAATGAGCAGTTCTTC
TRBV7-2	TRBJ2-1	.	TRBD2	CATSRRGAGNEQFF	TGTGCCACCTCCCGGCGGGGGGCGGGGAATGAGCAGTTCTTC
TRBV7-9	TRBJ2-7	.	.	CASSPPPDSTYEQYF	TGTGCCAGCAGCCCACCCCCCGACTCGACCTACGAGCAGTACTTC
TRBV29-1	TRBJ1-1	.	TRBD1	CSVEGPGGARTEAFF	TGCAGCGTTGAAGGCCCAGGGGGCGCGCGGACTGAAGCTTTCTTT
TRBV7-9	TRBJ1-1	.	TRBD1	CASSSGQGDTEAFF	TGTGCCAGCAGCTCTGGACAGGGGGACACTGAAGCTTTCTTT
TRBV6-6	TRBJ2-7	once	.	CASSYEEQRYEQYF	TGTGCCAGCAGTTACGAGGAACAAAGGTACGAGCAGTACTTC
TRBV7-2	TRBJ2-5	.	.	CASSLAGEGTQYF	TGTGCCAGCAGCTTAGCGGGAGAGGGGACCCAGTACTTC
TRBV30	TRBJ2-7	.	TRBD2	CAWRPGGTSYEQYF	TGTGCCTGGCGCCCGGGGGGGACATCCTACGAGCAGTACTTC
TRBV6-1	TRBJ1-1	.	.	CASSSDHRPSTEAFF	TGTGCCAGCAGTTCCGATCACAGGCCGAGCACTGAAGCTTTCTTT
TRBV2	TRBJ1-1	.	.	CATLTDRNTEAFF	TGTGCCACCCTGACAGACCGGAACACTGAAGCTTTCTTT
TRBV6-1	TRBJ2-7	.	TRBD1	CASTVTRTGGEQYF	TGTGCCAGCACCGTCACCCGGACAGGGGGCGAGCAGTACTTC
TRBV5-1	TRBJ2-1	.	TRBD2	CASRASGDPYNEQFF	TGCGCCAGCAGGGCTAGCGGGGACCCTTACAATGAGCAGTTCTTC
TRBV7-3	TRBJ2-1	.	TRBD2	CASSLIAGGYNEQFF	TGTGCCAGCAGCTTAATAGCGGGAGGGTACAATGAGCAGTTCTTC
TRBV4-3	TRBJ1-1	.	TRBD1	CASSLRTGATEAFF	TGCGCCAGCAGCCTTCGGACAGGGGCCACTGAAGCTTTCTTT
TRBV18	TRBJ1-1	once	TRBD1	CASSPRETGMNTEAFF	TGTGCCAGCTCACCCAGAGAGACAGGGATGAACACTGAAGCTTTCTTT
TRBV6-5	TRBJ2-1	.	.	CASTRGNEQFF	TGTGCCAGCACAAGGGGGAATGAGCAGTTCTTC
TRBV19	TRBJ1-2	.	.	CASSIVAVDNYGYTF	TGTGCCAGTAGTATAGTGGCGGTGGATAACTATGGCTACACCTTC
TRBV19	TRBJ1-3	.	.	CASSPDPGHLSNSGNTIYF	TGTGCCAGTAGTCCGGACCCAGGGCACCTTAGTAACTCTGGAAACACCATATATTTT
TRBV11-3	TRBJ1-6	.	.	CASSLDDRRQKSPLHF	TGTGCCAGCAGCTTGGACGACAGGCGGCAAAAATCACCCCTCCACTTT
TRBV14	TRBJ2-7	.	TRBD1	CASSQDIKGQGNHEQYF	TGTGCCAGCAGCCAAGATATCAAAGGACAGGGTAACCACGAGCAGTACTTC
TRBV13	TRBJ2-1	.	TRBD2	CASSFRTSGSWQFF	TGTGCCAGCAGCTTTCGGACTAGCGGGAGTTGGCAGTTCTTC
TRBV19	TRBJ1-1	.	TRBD1	CASSAIGTAAEAFF	TGTGCCAGTAGTGCGATCGGGACAGCTGCTGAAGCTTTCTTT
TRBV4-1	TRBJ2-3	.	TRBD2	CASSQWGGKGTDTQYF	TGCGCCAGCAGCCAATGGGGAGGGAAAGGCACAGATACGCAGTATTTT
TRBV13	TRBJ2-1	.	TRBD2	CASSLGGGSEQFF	TGTGCCAGCAGTCTCGGCGGGGGGTCTGAGCAGTTCTTC
TRBV5-1	TRBJ1-1	.	TRBD1	CASSRSLTGATEAFF	TGCGCCAGCAGCCGAAGCTTAACAGGGGCCACTGAAGCTTTCTTT
TRBV9	TRBJ1-2	.	.	CASSVADGVHVYGYTF	TGTGCCAGCAGCGTAGCTGATGGAGTCCACGTCTATGGCTACACCTTC
TRBV27	TRBJ2-7	.	TRBD1	CASRQGADEQYF	TGCGCCAGCAGGCAGGGGGCAGACGAGCAGTACTTC
TRBV5-4	TRBJ1-3	few	.	CASSLAGNTIYF	TGTGCCAGCAGCTTAGCCGGAAACACCATATATTTT